The 29 T cell receptor beta chains given below trace back to one sample, sequenced in a study of T cells in Graves' hyperthyroidism and ophthalmopathy. The TCR beta CDR3 regions underwent amplification using RNA transcripts as the source. HTBI primers drove first-round RT-PCR of the TCR CDR3. TCRdb called the multiplex PCR reads again in MiXCR, with one record for every CDR3 protein. Among approximately 740,000 distinct CDR3 sequences, 12% to 15% were seen once, and the ten largest hold more than 8.5%. Sequenced: blood. These receptor sequences come from a woman between 18 and 29 years old with Graves' hyperthyroidism.

This clonotype was seen many times. The J gene is TRBJ1-2, the V gene TRBV28; the D is unclear. The CDR3 consists of 13 residues. Deletions cut 2 bases from V and 0 bases from J, with 4 bases between. Germline lookup yields CDR1 MDHEN and CDR2 SYDVKM. This chain's CDR3 is CASSLPANYGYTF. CDR3 sequence (DNA): TGTGCCAGCAGTTTACCGGCTAACTATGGCTACACCTTC.

This chain connects TRBV29-1 to TRBJ2-2; 8 bases map to TRBD2. The CDR3 sequence is 15 residues long. The germline V gene encodes CDR1 SQVTM and CDR2 ANQGSEA. Trimming took 3 bases from V and 0 from J; bases not matched to a gene: 3. The CDR3 DNA reads TGCAGCGTTGAGAGCGGGAGCGCGAACACCGGGGAGCTGTTTTTT. Amino acid sequence: CSVESGSANTGELFF.

This clonotype was found a few times. This chain joins TRBV20-1 and TRBJ2-1; TRBD2 is a possible D gene (5 bases). The V end lost 3 bases, the J end lost 0 bases, and 12 bases lay between the germline ends. Germline V gives CDR1 DFQATT, CDR2 SNEGSKA (reference sequence). The CDR3 runs 15 residues. The CDR3: CSASVGEFSYNEQFF. The CDR3 nucleotides read TGCAGTGCTAGCGTGGGAGAGTTCTCCTACAATGAGCAGTTCTTC.

The chain combines TRBV18 with TRBJ2-7, with 11 bases that match TRBD2. V shed 6 bases, J shed 2 bases, and the junction held 9 bases outside the gene matches. This CDR3 comprises 16 residues. Germline V lookup: CDR1 KGHSH, CDR2 LQKENI. Written as DNA, the CDR3 is TGTGCCAGCTCCCCTTTCGGACTAGCGGGCGCCTACGAGCAGTACTTC. This gives the protein CASSPFGLAGAYEQYF. The variable domain in full, completed from reference TRBV18 and TRBJ2-7, reads NAGVMQNPRHLVRRRGQEARLRCSPMKGHSHVYWYRQLPEEGLKFMVYLQKENIIDESGMPKERFSAEFPKEGPSILRIQQVVRGDSAAYFCASSPFGLAGAYEQYFGPGTRLTVT.

With respect to this clonotype: One end of the junction does not line up with germline, which may come from a read error. The chain joins TRBV7-7 to TRBJ2-7; TRBD1 matches at 11 bases. The CDR3 extends over 15 amino acids. The germline CDR1 and CDR2 sequences are SSHAT and FNYEAQ (reference sequence). The CDR3 spells CASSDGTGGSYEQYF. CDR3 DNA: TGTGCTAGCAGCGACGGGACAGGGGGCTCCTACGAGCAGTACTTC.

The J gene is TRBJ2-3, the V gene TRBV5-1; 8 bases map to TRBD2. Germline V lookup: CDR1 SGHRS, CDR2 YFSETQ. This CDR3 region has 16 residues. The J segment lost 0 bases and the V segment lost 4 bases, leaving 7 bases of the junction unmatched. CDR3 coding DNA: TGCGCCAGCAGCACCGGGAGGGCCCGGAGCACAGATACGCAGTATTTT. It encodes CASSTGRARSTDTQYF. The full variable domain, with the rest looked up from reference TRBV5-1 and TRBJ2-3, is KAGVTQTPRYLIKTRGQQVTLSCSPISGHRSVSWYQQTPGQGLQFLFEYFSETQRNKGNFPGRFSGRQFSNSRSEMNVSTLELGDSALYLCASSTGRARSTDTQYFGPGTRLTVL.

This clonotype appeared a few times. The chain is built from TRBV6-2 or TRBV6-3 and TRBJ2-1, with a possible D match to TRBD2 (6 bases). The V gene lost 2 bases and the J gene lost 2 bases, with 28 bases spanning the gap. CDR3 length: 21 amino acids. CDR1 and CDR2 from the germline V gene are MNHEY and SVGEGT. This CDR3 reads CASSYDGILSWTNGTYNEQFF. The CDR3 region has the DNA TGTGCCAGCAGTTACGACGGTATCTTATCCTGGACTAACGGGACCTACAATGAGCAGTTCTTC.

This clonotype came up many times. The chain is built from TRBV20-1 and TRBJ2-1, with D maybe TRBD2 (6 bases). The CDR3 is made up of 15 amino acids. Germline V gene data show CDR1 as DFQATT and CDR2 as SNEGSKA (reference sequence). V was cut by 0 bases and J by 6 bases, with 15 bases left in between. The CDR3 DNA reads as TGCAGTGCTAGAGATTGGGGGACTCGTTCCAATGAGCAGTTCTTC. The encoded protein is CSARDWGTRSNEQFF.

Ten or more counts support this clonotype. The rearrangement uses TRBV7-9 and TRBJ2-7; D unclear. The germline V and J ends were trimmed by 2 bases and 1 base, with 9 bases remaining between them. The germline CDR1 and CDR2 sequences are SEHNR and FQNEAQ (reference sequence). This CDR3 has 14 residues. CDR3 nucleotides: TGTGCCAGCAGCTTAAAGTCCCCGTCCTACGAGCAGTACTTC. This translates into CASSLKSPSYEQYF. Supplemented by reference TRBV7-9 and TRBJ2-7, the full variable domain reads DTGVSQNPRHKITKRGQNVTFRCDPISEHNRLYWYRQTLGQGPEFLTYFQNEAQLEKSRLLSDRFSAERPKGSFSTLEIQRTEQGDSAMYLCASSLKSPSYEQYFGPGTRLTVT.

Only a few counts were recorded for this clonotype. V gene TRBV28 combines with J gene TRBJ2-1; no clear D gene. The germline CDR1 and CDR2 sequences are MDHEN and SYDVKM. The CDR3 loop spans 12 amino acids. Trimming cost V 1 base and J 6 bases, with 4 bases left between them. CDR3 in amino acids: CASSLYGNEQFF. For the CDR3, the DNA is TGTGCCAGCAGTTTATACGGCAATGAGCAGTTCTTC.

The V call is TRBV19, the J call TRBJ1-5; D is unclear. The CDR3 contains 12 residues. V was shortened by 1 base and J by 6 bases, with 4 bases between the two germline ends. Germline V gene sequence: CDR1 LNHDA, CDR2 SQIVND (reference sequence). CDR3 sequence: CASSIGSQPQHF. CDR3 bases: TGTGCCAGTAGTATAGGGTCTCAGCCCCAGCATTTT.

This chain links TRBV6-1 with TRBJ2-1; weak D call: TRBD2 (5 bases). V was cut by 10 bases and J by 4 bases, with 11 bases left in between. Germline V gene lookup returns CDR1 MNHNS and CDR2 SASEGT. This CDR3 is built from 12 residues. In nucleotides, the CDR3 is TGTGCCACCCAGAGAGGGTACAATGAGCAGTTCTTC. Protein sequence: CATQRGYNEQFF.

This clonotype appeared many times. The chain recombines TRBV11-2 with TRBJ1-1; D remains ambiguous. CDR1 is SGHAT, CDR2 FQNNGV, per germline. The V gene lost 5 bases and the J gene lost 10 bases, with 20 bases spanning the gap. The CDR3 has 14 residues. The CDR3 loop reads CASSPPAGQRVAFF. CDR3 bases: TGTGCCAGCAGCCCCCCGGCGGGCCAGAGAGTAGCTTTCTTT.

The chain links TRBV11-2 to TRBJ2-1; TRBD1 matches 7 bases. The CDR3 totals 11 residues. The germline CDR1 and CDR2 sequences are SGHAT and FQNNGV. V shed 3 bases, J shed 11 bases, and the junction held 1 base outside the gene matches. CDR3 protein: CASSLGQKQFF. The CDR3 coding sequence is TGTGCCAGCAGCTTGGGACAGAAGCAGTTCTTC.

This clonotype was detected many times. V gene TRBV11-2 combines with J gene TRBJ2-2; the match to TRBD2 covers 10 bases. V was pared by 5 bases and J by 1 base, with 10 bases of the junction left unmatched. The germline CDR1 and CDR2 sequences are SGHAT and FQNNGV. The CDR3 totals 18 residues. DNA of the CDR3: TGTGCCAGCAGCGAAAGGGGTCTAGCGGGAGAGAACACCGGGGAGCTGTTTTTT. Protein product: CASSERGLAGENTGELFF.

The rearrangement uses TRBV5-6 and TRBJ1-3, with D unclear. This CDR3 is built from 15 residues. Trimming cost V 0 bases and J 0 bases, with 7 bases left between them. Germline V gene lookup returns CDR1 SGHDT and CDR2 YYEEEE. CDR3 residues: CASSLDHSSGNTIYF. The CDR3 region has the DNA TGTGCCAGCAGCTTGGATCATTCCTCTGGAAACACCATATATTTT.

This clonotype was detected many times. This rearrangement joins TRBV2 to TRBJ2-3; tentative D call: TRBD2 (6 bases). Germline loops: CDR1 SNHLY, CDR2 FYNNEI. This CDR3 contains 14 residues. V gave up 8 bases and J gave up 3 bases, with 15 bases separating them. CDR3 protein: CASGLRRATDTQYF. The CDR3 DNA sequence: TGTGCCAGCGGTTTAAGGAGGGCGACAGATACGCAGTATTTT.

This clonotype was recorded a few times. V and J are TRBV7-9 and TRBJ2-7, with TRBD1 matching 9 bases. Unmatched junction bases numbered 4, after V lost 5 bases and J lost 2 bases. This CDR3 contains 14 residues. Germline V gene lookup returns CDR1 SEHNR and CDR2 FQNEAQ (reference sequence). CDR3 in DNA: TGTGCCAGCAGCCATGGGGACAGGGCCTACGAGCAGTACTTC. It encodes CASSHGDRAYEQYF.

This clonotype was recorded many times. V gene TRBV20-1 combines with J gene TRBJ2-7; D unresolved. Trimming cost V 1 base and J 5 bases, with 15 bases left between them. The length of the CDR3 is 14 residues. Per germline, CDR1 DFQATT and CDR2 SNEGSKA (reference sequence). CDR3 in amino acids: CSARVSEGWDEQYF. The CDR3 bases are TGCAGTGCTAGAGTGTCGGAAGGTTGGGACGAGCAGTACTTC.

Ten or more counts support this clonotype. The chain joins TRBV6-1 to TRBJ2-2, with 7 positions matching TRBD1. The CDR3 sequence is 15 residues long. Germline lookup yields CDR1 MNHNS and CDR2 SASEGT. The ends lost 6 bases at V and 2 bases at J; junction bases unmatched: 6. CDR3 sequence: CASRPDRVNTGELFF. The CDR3 DNA sequence: TGTGCCAGCAGGCCAGACAGGGTTAACACCGGGGAGCTGTTTTTT.

The chain is built from TRBV4-1 and TRBJ2-7, with 15 bases aligning to TRBD2. The CDR3 sequence is 15 residues long. V shed 4 bases, J shed 5 bases, and the junction held 3 bases outside the gene matches. Germline V CDR1 and CDR2: MGHRA, YSYEKL. CDR3 sequence: CASSRGLAGGNEQYF. Written as DNA, the CDR3 is TGCGCCAGCAGCCGTGGACTAGCGGGAGGGAACGAGCAGTACTTC.

This clonotype has ten or more counts. V and J are TRBV7-3 and TRBJ2-1; weak D call: TRBD2 (6 bases). The ends were cut back, 4 bases at V and 0 bases at J, with 13 bases in the middle. CDR1 and CDR2 from the germline V gene are SGHTA and FQGTGA. This CDR3 contains 16 residues. The CDR3 is CASSSYGRDSYNEQFF. The CDR3, as DNA: TGTGCCAGCAGCTCCTATGGGCGGGACTCCTACAATGAGCAGTTCTTC.

This clonotype was observed at least ten times. The chain recombines TRBV4-1 with TRBJ2-7, with a weak D call TRBD1 (6 bases). Germline V CDR1 and CDR2: MGHRA, YSYEKL. The V gene lost 2 bases and the J gene lost 2 bases, with 13 bases spanning the gap. The CDR3 sequence is 15 residues long. The CDR3 loop is CASSQTYQGPYEQYF. DNA for the CDR3: TGCGCCAGCAGCCAAACTTACCAGGGGCCCTACGAGCAGTACTTC.

This clonotype has a handful of counts. The chain joins TRBV5-1 to TRBJ2-1, with 9 bases aligning to TRBD1. The CDR3 extends over 15 amino acids. The V gene's germline CDR1 is SGHRS and CDR2 YFSETQ. V dropped 7 bases and J dropped 3; count of bases not matched to a gene: 8. The CDR3 reads CASLRGTGYYNEQFF. The CDR3 DNA reads TGCGCCAGCCTTAGGGGGACAGGGTACTACAATGAGCAGTTCTTC.

This chain joins TRBV19 and TRBJ1-1; D gene unclear. CDR3 length: 15 residues. V was clipped by 4 bases and J by 0 bases, with 12 bases between them. CDR1 and CDR2 from the germline V gene are LNHDA and SQIVND (reference sequence). Written as DNA, the CDR3 is TGTGCCAGTAGTACCCTCCCCAGGATGAACACTGAAGCTTTCTTT. It translates to CASSTLPRMNTEAFF.

This clonotype has a handful of counts. The rearrangement joins TRBV4-1 to TRBJ2-3; a weak D match, TRBD2 (5 bases). Germline V CDR1 and CDR2: MGHRA, YSYEKL. Trimming cost V 4 bases and J 6 bases, with 14 bases left between them. The CDR3 loop spans 14 amino acids. CDR3 coding DNA: TGCGCCAGCAGCCCCGGACCACTAGGGGATACGCAGTATTTT. Protein product: CASSPGPLGDTQYF.

This clonotype was recorded many times. DNA of the CDR3: TGTGCCAGCAGTTTAGTCGGGTGGGGTGAGCAGTTCTTC. Its protein product is CASSLVGWGEQFF. J is TRBJ2-1 and V is TRBV12-3 or TRBV12-4; no firm D call. This CDR3 is 13 amino acids long. Trimming left V 1 base short and J 9 bases short, with 10 bases between.

The chain carries TRBV15 and TRBJ1-2; D may be TRBD1 (5 bases). The CDR3 runs to 15 residues. Germline CDR1 is LNHNV and CDR2 is YYDKDF (reference sequence). Between the trimmed V and J ends, which lost 0 bases and 4 bases, there was a span of 12 bases. The CDR3 DNA reads as TGTGCCACCAGCAGAGAGGGGTGGGGACCCTATGGCTACACCTTC. Its protein is CATSREGWGPYGYTF.

This clonotype was recorded at least ten times. This sequence joins TRBV4-1 and TRBJ2-3; 8 nucleotides agree with TRBD2. Unmatched junction bases numbered 7, after V lost 1 base and J lost 1 base. The CDR3 spans 17 residues. From germline, CDR1 is MGHRA and CDR2 YSYEKL. CDR3 in amino acids: CASSQVPAGVGTDTQYF. The CDR3 bases are TGCGCCAGCAGCCAAGTGCCAGCGGGAGTTGGCACAGATACGCAGTATTTT.